A single sample gave rise to the 8 T cell receptor beta chains below, sequenced in a study of beta chain features in type 1 diabetes. Of the isolated RNA, all was reverse transcribed, and so the sequenced material was expressed TCRB transcripts. The method was immunoSEQ multiplex PCR; TCRdb's version includes in-frame clones alone and lacks a portion of them. The sample comprises around 400,000 clones, approximately 12% of which are singletons, and about 0.018% rests with the top ten. Sequencing was performed on naive CD4+ T cells from blood. The receptors were gathered from a man aged 18-30 years in good health.

This clone was picked up a small number of times. V usage is TRBV9 and J usage is TRBJ1-2, with 9 bases identical to TRBD1. Per the germline V gene, CDR1 is SGDLS and CDR2 is YYNGEE. J was trimmed by 3 bases and V by 0 bases; bases with no gene match: 18. This CDR3 is 20 amino acids long. Here the CDR3 DNA reads TGTGCCAGCAGCGTAGGGTCAGTTTTTCGACAGGGGGGGATCGACTATGGCTACACCTTC. This codes for CASSVGSVFRQGGIDYGYTF.

This clone was detected only a few times. V gene TRBV19 combines with J gene TRBJ2-4; 8 bases align to TRBD1. The CDR3 extends over 12 amino acids. V dropped 8 bases and J dropped 5; count of bases not matched to a gene: 2. Germline CDR1 and CDR2: LNHDA and SQIVND (reference sequence). CDR3 amino acids: CASGTGQNIQYF. The CDR3 nucleotides are TGTGCCAGTGGGACAGGTCAAAACATTCAGTACTTC. Based on the CDR3 plus reference TRBV19 and TRBJ2-4, the full variable domain is DGGITQSPKYLFRKEGQNVTLSCEQNLNHDAMYWYRQDPGQGLRLIYYSQIVNDFQKGDIAEGYSVSREKKESFPLTVTSAQKNPTAFYLCASGTGQNIQYFGAGTRLSVL.

In its sample, this clone was seen a few times. This sequence joins TRBV5-4 and TRBJ2-4; TRBD2 might be the D (5 bases). Looked up from germline, CDR1 is SGHNT and CDR2 is YYREEE (reference sequence). V was cut by 1 base and J by 7 bases, with 12 bases left in between. This CDR3 is 14 amino acids long. CDR3 in DNA: TGTGCCAGCAGCTTGTTTGGGAGTTCCAACATTCAGTACTTC. Protein: CASSLFGSSNIQYF.

The chain employs TRBV6-1 and TRBJ1-2; no clear D gene. CDR1 is MNHNS and CDR2 is SASEGT in the germline V gene. The CDR3 runs to 16 residues. Trimming shortened V by 4 bases and J by 3 bases, and 18 bases separated the two germline ends. In DNA, the CDR3 is TGTGCCAGCAGTGGCCAACAGTTTCGTCAGTACTATGGCTACACCTTC. This gives the protein CASSGQQFRQYYGYTF.

This clone was seen a few times. This sequence joins TRBV19 and TRBJ1-1; 7 bases map to TRBD1. J gave up 3 bases and V 0 bases, and 4 bases lay outside the gene matches. Per germline, CDR1 LNHDA and CDR2 SQIVND (reference sequence). The CDR3 consists of 15 residues. CDR3 sequence (DNA): TGTGCCAGTAGTATAGAAGACAGGGTGCACACTGAAGCTTTCTTT. This encodes CASSIEDRVHTEAFF.

This clone came up a few times. The chain employs TRBV28 and TRBJ2-5; TRBD2 matches at 8 bases. The CDR3 runs 15 residues. Germline V CDR1 and CDR2: MDHEN, SYDVKM. The ends lost 5 bases at V and 6 bases at J; junction bases unmatched: 11. The CDR3 DNA is TGTGCCAGCAGTGTACTATCGGGAGGGCCTAAGACCCAGTACTTC. It yields the protein CASSVLSGGPKTQYF.

The chain is built from TRBV7-2 and TRBJ2-3, with 8 positions matching TRBD1. The CDR3 is made up of 16 amino acids. Germline loops: CDR1 SGHTA, CDR2 FQGNSA. Losses at the gene ends were 3 bases for V and 0 bases for J; bases not matched to a gene: 5. The CDR3 region is CASSFRRTGSTDTQYF. As DNA, the CDR3 is TGTGCCAGCAGCTTCCGCAGGACAGGGAGCACAGATACGCAGTATTTT.

This clone has only a few counts. This chain connects TRBV7-2 to TRBJ2-2, with TRBD2 as a possible D gene (6 bases). The V gene's germline CDR1 is SGHTA and CDR2 FQGNSA. V gave up 0 bases and J gave up 6 bases, with 11 bases separating them. This CDR3 has 15 amino acids. CDR3 residues: CASSLAGLPAGELFF. CDR3 nucleotide sequence: TGTGCCAGCAGCTTAGCGGGACTCCCCGCCGGGGAGCTGTTTTTT.